The 26 T cell receptor beta chains reported below all come from one sample, sequenced in a study of blood T cell repertoires in COVID-19. Measured with immunoSEQ multiplex PCR; TCRdb has only the in-frame clones, and not every one. The sample contains tens of thousands of clones, around 85% of which appear only once. The material sequenced was peripheral blood. The source is a man between 60 and 75 years old with active or convalescent COVID-19.

J is TRBJ2-3 and V is TRBV7-9, with 7 nucleotides matching TRBD2. CDR1 is SEHNR and CDR2 is FQNEAQ in the germline V gene (reference sequence). The CDR3 sequence is 12 residues long. After removal of 6 bases from V and 5 bases from J, the junction contained 2 bases not matched to a gene. The DNA for the CDR3 is TGTGCCAGCAGTCCGGGGGGAGATACGCAGTATTTT. Its translation is CASSPGGDTQYF.

The V gene is TRBV12-3 or TRBV12-4, the J gene TRBJ1-5; D remains ambiguous. The CDR3 length is 12 residues. V lost 2 bases, J lost 6 bases, and 5 bases lay in between. The CDR3 is CASSLSSQPQHF. The CDR3 DNA reads as TGTGCCAGCAGTTTAAGTAGTCAGCCCCAGCATTTT.

This chain connects TRBV30 to TRBJ1-5, with 8 bases matching TRBD1. The length of the CDR3 is 14 residues. The V gene end was trimmed by 3 bases and the J gene end by 4 bases; junction bases not matched to a gene: 5. Germline V gene sequence: CDR1 GTSNPN, CDR2 SVGIG (reference sequence). The CDR3, as DNA: TGTGCCTGGAGCAGGGGGCTTGGGAATCAGCCCCAGCATTTT. Its protein is CAWSRGLGNQPQHF.

The rearrangement uses TRBV5-5 and TRBJ1-1; D not resolved. Looked up from germline, CDR1 is SGHKS and CDR2 is YYEKEE (reference sequence). Trimming left V 0 bases short and J 6 bases short, with 9 bases between. The CDR3 length is 13 residues. Written as DNA, the CDR3 is TGTGCCAGCAGCTTGGGAGCCAAGCCTGAAGCTTTCTTT. It yields the protein CASSLGAKPEAFF.

This chain's CDR3 is CAWRLAGGPETQYF. CDR3 sequence (DNA): TGTGCCTGGAGGCTAGCGGGAGGACCAGAGACCCAGTACTTC. The V and J genes are TRBV30 and TRBJ2-5; 11 bases are a match to TRBD2. V shed 3 bases, J shed 4 bases, and the junction held 4 bases outside the gene matches. The CDR3 totals 14 residues. CDR1 and CDR2 (germline): GTSNPN, SVGIG (reference sequence).

This clone was counted a single time. The chain is built from TRBV6-2 or TRBV6-3 and TRBJ2-7, with D perhaps matching TRBD1 (6 bases). Per the germline V gene, CDR1 is MNHEY and CDR2 is SVGEGT. V lost 2 bases and J 4 bases, leaving 15 bases between the germline ends. This CDR3 spans 15 amino acids. The CDR3 spells CASSYPPRGLYEQYV. DNA for the CDR3: TGTGCCAGCAGTTACCCCCCCAGGGGCTTGTACGAGCAGTACGTC.

This clone showed up just once. The rearrangement joins TRBV14 to TRBJ2-1; TRBD2 matches 9 bases. The CDR3 is 14 amino acids. The germline V gene has CDR1 SGHDN and CDR2 FVKESK. V lost 4 bases, J lost 9 bases, and 7 bases stayed unmatched. The CDR3 spells CASSLGGGVGEQFF. CDR3 nucleotide sequence: TGTGCCAGCAGCCTTGGCGGGGGGGTTGGTGAGCAGTTCTTC.

This rearrangement joins TRBV7-9 to TRBJ2-1; 10 nucleotides line up with TRBD1. CDR3 length equals 15 residues. V was clipped by 8 bases and J by 4 bases; unmatched bases: 8. Germline-derived CDR1 and CDR2 are SEHNR and FQNEAQ (reference sequence). Here the CDR3 reads CASSAGTGAYNEQFF. CDR3 in DNA: TGTGCCAGCTCCGCCGGGACAGGGGCGTACAATGAGCAGTTCTTC. The whole variable domain, filled in from reference TRBV7-9 and TRBJ2-1, reads DTGVSQNPRHKITKRGQNVTFRCDPISEHNRLYWYRQTLGQGPEFLTYFQNEAQLEKSRLLSDRFSAERPKGSFSTLEIQRTEQGDSAMYLCASSAGTGAYNEQFFGPGTRLTVL.

This clone was observed a single time. The chain has TRBV19 and TRBJ2-3, with TRBD1 matching over 10 bases. The CDR3 has 16 amino acids. Germline lookup yields CDR1 LNHDA and CDR2 SQIVND (reference sequence). The V segment lost 5 bases and the J segment 1 base; nucleotides outside the gene matches: 6. The CDR3 nucleotides read TGTGCCAGTAGTGTCGGGACAGGGGAAGGCACAGATACGCAGTATTTT. As protein: CASSVGTGEGTDTQYF.

The rearrangement joins TRBV19 to TRBJ1-2; 7 nucleotides match TRBD1. Germline CDR1 reads LNHDA; CDR2 reads SQIVND (reference sequence). With 4 bases clipped from V and 2 bases from J, the junction kept 7 bases outside the gene matches. The CDR3 loop spans 15 amino acids. CDR3 in amino acids: CASSTNRGLNYGYTF. In nucleotides, the CDR3 is TGTGCCAGTAGTACAAACAGGGGATTAAACTATGGCTACACCTTC.

This clone was counted a single time. This chain joins TRBV7-8 and TRBJ1-6; D might be TRBD1 (5 bases). The CDR3 totals 15 residues. Trimming stripped 6 bases from V and 3 bases from J, with 12 bases between. In germline, CDR1 is SGHVS, CDR2 FQNEAQ. The CDR3 region has the DNA TGTGCCAGCAGTTACACAGGCAGCTATAATTCACCCCTCCACTTT. Its protein is CASSYTGSYNSPLHF.

J is TRBJ1-5 and V is TRBV6-2 or TRBV6-3; the D gene is possibly TRBD1 (5 bases). The CDR3 sequence is 15 residues long. V lost 6 bases and J lost 4, with 16 bases in between. Germline V CDR1 and CDR2: MNHEY, SVGEGT. The CDR3 sequence is CASSTPRVTNQPQHF. CDR3 in DNA: TGTGCCAGCAGCACGCCCAGGGTAACTAATCAGCCCCAGCATTTT.

The chain recombines TRBV6-6 with TRBJ2-7; 7 nucleotides align to TRBD1. This CDR3 comprises 14 residues. Germline V gene lookup returns CDR1 MNHNY and CDR2 SVGAGI (reference sequence). V shed 2 bases and J 3 bases; nucleotides not matched to a gene: 4. The CDR3 DNA follows: TGTGCCAGCAGTTACGAGGGGGCGGTCTACGAGCAGTACGTC. Its protein is CASSYEGAVYEQYV.

The chain uses TRBV5-6 and TRBJ1-1, with 10 bases aligning to TRBD1. The V gene end was trimmed by 4 bases and the J gene end by 6 bases; junction bases not matched to a gene: 6. This CDR3 region has 14 residues. Germline V gene data show CDR1 as SGHDT and CDR2 as YYEEEE. DNA of the CDR3: TGTGCCAGCAGCAAGACAGGGGGCTCGGCTGAAGCTTTCTTT. Its translation is CASSKTGGSAEAFF.

V and J are TRBV4-2 and TRBJ1-4; D possibly corresponds to TRBD1 (5 bases). V was pared by 3 bases and J by 6 bases, with 11 bases between. Per the germline V gene, CDR1 is LGHNA and CDR2 is YNFKEQ. The CDR3 is 14 amino acids. The DNA of the CDR3 is TGTGCCAGCAGCCAGAGTTCAGGGCATGAAAAACTGTTTTTT. Its translation: CASSQSSGHEKLFF.

The chain has TRBV19 and TRBJ2-1; 7 bases fit TRBD2. Trimming took 7 bases from V and 0 from J; bases not matched to a gene: 9. Germline-derived CDR1 and CDR2 are LNHDA and SQIVND (reference sequence). This CDR3 is built from 16 residues. CDR3 in DNA: TGTGCCAGTACCGTCCACGGGGGGAGCTCCTACAATGAGCAGTTCTTC. Residues: CASTVHGGSSYNEQFF.

The rearrangement uses TRBV27 and TRBJ1-6; 7 bases map to TRBD1. The CDR3 contains 15 residues. Germline CDR1 and CDR2: MNHEY and SMNVEV (reference sequence). The trim removed 5 bases at V and 7 bases at J, leaving 8 bases unmatched. CDR3 in DNA: TGTGCCAGCAGTGACCTGACAGGGTGGAATTCACCCCTCCACTTT. Translated: CASSDLTGWNSPLHF.

This chain uses TRBV4-2 with TRBJ2-2, with D maybe TRBD2 (5 bases). The ends were cut back, 2 bases at V and 5 bases at J, with 12 bases in the middle. Germline-derived CDR1 and CDR2 are LGHNA and YNFKEQ. This CDR3 has 15 residues. Here the CDR3 DNA reads TGTGCCAGCAGCCAACCTCGGAGCGGAACCGGGGAGCTGTTTTTT. It is translated as CASSQPRSGTGELFF.

This clone was seen a handful of times. The chain joins TRBV7-9 to TRBJ1-2; 8 bases are shared with TRBD1. This CDR3 comprises 14 residues. In germline, CDR1 is SEHNR, CDR2 FQNEAQ (reference sequence). With 5 bases clipped from V and 3 bases from J, the junction kept 5 bases outside the gene matches. CDR3 in amino acids: CASSTTGDYYGYTF. The CDR3 DNA sequence: TGTGCCAGCAGCACGACAGGGGATTACTATGGCTACACCTTC.

The chain has TRBV18 and TRBJ2-5; 10 nucleotides line up with TRBD1. Looked up from germline, CDR1 is KGHSH and CDR2 is LQKENI. CDR3 size: 14 residues. Trimming at V came to 3 bases and at J to 4 bases, leaving 2 bases not matched to a gene. The CDR3 spells CASSPGDRGETQYF. CDR3 nucleotide sequence: TGTGCCAGCTCACCGGGGGACAGGGGAGAGACCCAGTACTTC.

The V call is TRBV6-4, the J call TRBJ2-7; 7 bases match TRBD1. The V gene's germline CDR1 is MRHNA and CDR2 SNTAGT. Trimming at V came to 11 bases and at J to 3 bases, leaving 7 bases not matched to a gene. CDR3 size: 12 residues. The CDR3 here is CAGTGVLYEQYV. The CDR3 region has the DNA TGTGCCGGAACAGGGGTCCTCTACGAGCAGTACGTC.

The J gene is TRBJ1-6, the V gene TRBV6-1; D gene uncertain. CDR1 MNHNS and CDR2 SASEGT come from the germline V gene. The CDR3 spans 17 residues. V dropped 4 bases and J dropped 7 bases, with 20 bases sitting between them. CDR3 nucleotides: TGTGCCAGCAGTGCTAACCCACTCGTCGGCAGGAATTCACCCCTCCACTTT. Translating it yields CASSANPLVGRNSPLHF.

The chain combines TRBV5-4 with TRBJ2-1; D not certain. V was shortened by 1 base and J by 0 bases, with 8 bases between the two germline ends. CDR1 and CDR2 (germline): SGHNT, YYREEE (reference sequence). The CDR3 totals 15 residues. CDR3 coding DNA: TGTGCCAGCAGCTTGTCGGCAGGCTCCTACAATGAGCAGTTCTTC. It translates to CASSLSAGSYNEQFF.

V and J are TRBV4-1 and TRBJ2-4; 7 positions agree with TRBD1. There are 13 residues in the CDR3. With 4 bases clipped from V and 7 bases from J, the junction kept 4 bases outside the gene matches. Germline assignment: CDR1 MGHRA and CDR2 YSYEKL. The CDR3 loop reads CASSPDRYNIQYF. CDR3 DNA: TGCGCCAGCAGCCCGGACAGGTACAACATTCAGTACTTC.

This clone showed up just once. The chain links TRBV11-2 to TRBJ1-6; TRBD1 matches 9 bases. V trimming: 5 bases; J trimming: 8 bases; junction bases outside the gene matches: 4. CDR3 length: 14 amino acids. Looked up from germline, CDR1 is SGHAT and CDR2 is FQNNGV. The CDR3 region is CASSTDRGYSPLHF. For the CDR3, the DNA is TGTGCCAGCAGCACCGACAGGGGGTATTCACCCCTCCACTTT.

V and J are TRBV4-1 and TRBJ1-4; tentative D call: TRBD1 (5 bases). Germline V gene data show CDR1 as MGHRA and CDR2 as YSYEKL. CDR3 size: 16 residues. V dropped 3 bases and J dropped 4 bases, with 15 bases sitting between them. CDR3 nucleotide sequence: TGCGCCAGCAGCCAGTCTATTACCAGGGATAATGAAAAACTGTTTTTT. This codes for CASSQSITRDNEKLFF.